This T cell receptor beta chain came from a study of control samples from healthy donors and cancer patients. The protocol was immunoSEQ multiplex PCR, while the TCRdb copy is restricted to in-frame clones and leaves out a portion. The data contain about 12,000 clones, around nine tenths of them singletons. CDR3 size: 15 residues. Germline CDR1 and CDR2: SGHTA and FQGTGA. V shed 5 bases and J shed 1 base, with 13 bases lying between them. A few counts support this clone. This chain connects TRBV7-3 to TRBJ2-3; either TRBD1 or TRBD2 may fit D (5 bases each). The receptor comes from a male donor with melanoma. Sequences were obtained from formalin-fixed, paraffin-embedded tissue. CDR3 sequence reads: CASSRRDGGTDTQYF. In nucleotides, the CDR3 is TGTGCCAGCAGCCGCCGGGACGGAGGCACAGATACGCAGTATTTT.